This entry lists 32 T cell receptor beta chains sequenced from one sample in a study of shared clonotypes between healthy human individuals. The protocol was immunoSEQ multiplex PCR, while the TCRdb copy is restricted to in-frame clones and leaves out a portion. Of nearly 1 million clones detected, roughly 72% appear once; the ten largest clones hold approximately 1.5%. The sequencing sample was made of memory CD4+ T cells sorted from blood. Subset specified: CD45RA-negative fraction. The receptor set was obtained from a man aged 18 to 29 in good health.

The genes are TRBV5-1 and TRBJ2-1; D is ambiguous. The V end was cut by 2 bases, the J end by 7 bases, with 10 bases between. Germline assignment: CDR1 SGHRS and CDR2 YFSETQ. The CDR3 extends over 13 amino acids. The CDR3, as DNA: TGCGCCAGCAGCTTCAACCCTCAGAATGAGCAGTTCTTC. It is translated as CASSFNPQNEQFF.

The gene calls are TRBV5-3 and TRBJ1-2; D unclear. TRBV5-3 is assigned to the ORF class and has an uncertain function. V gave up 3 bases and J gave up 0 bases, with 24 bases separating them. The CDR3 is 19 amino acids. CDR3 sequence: CARSCDICSRERTNYGYTF. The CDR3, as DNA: TGTGCCAGAAGCTGTGATATCTGTTCGAGAGAGAGGACTAACTATGGCTACACCTTC.

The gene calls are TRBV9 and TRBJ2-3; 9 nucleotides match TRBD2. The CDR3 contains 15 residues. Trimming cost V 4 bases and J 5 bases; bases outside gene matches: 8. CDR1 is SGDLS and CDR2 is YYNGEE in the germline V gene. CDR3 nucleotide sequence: TGTGCCAGCAGCTGGGCGGGGGGGCTTGGAGATACGCAGTATTTT. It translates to CASSWAGGLGDTQYF.

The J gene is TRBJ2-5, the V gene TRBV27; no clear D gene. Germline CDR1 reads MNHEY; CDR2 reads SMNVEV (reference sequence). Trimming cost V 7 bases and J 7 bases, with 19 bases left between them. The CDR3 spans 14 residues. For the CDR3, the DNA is TGTGCCAGCACGGCTCAAGGTAGTCCCCGGACCCAGTACTTC. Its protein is CASTAQGSPRTQYF.

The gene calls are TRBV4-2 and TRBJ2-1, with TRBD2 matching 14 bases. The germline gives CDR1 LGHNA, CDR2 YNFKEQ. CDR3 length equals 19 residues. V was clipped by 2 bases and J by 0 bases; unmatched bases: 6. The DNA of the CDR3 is TGTGCCAGCAGCCAAATTTCCGGGACTAGCGGGAGCTCCTACAATGAGCAGTTCTTC. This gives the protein CASSQISGTSGSSYNEQFF.

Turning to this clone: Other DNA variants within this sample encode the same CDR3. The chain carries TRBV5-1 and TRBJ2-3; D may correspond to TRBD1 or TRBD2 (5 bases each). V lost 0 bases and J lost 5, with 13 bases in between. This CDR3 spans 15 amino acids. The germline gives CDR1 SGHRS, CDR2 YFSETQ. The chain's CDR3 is CASSLETSGGDTQYF. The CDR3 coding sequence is TGCGCCAGCAGCTTGGAAACTAGTGGGGGAGATACGCAGTATTTT.

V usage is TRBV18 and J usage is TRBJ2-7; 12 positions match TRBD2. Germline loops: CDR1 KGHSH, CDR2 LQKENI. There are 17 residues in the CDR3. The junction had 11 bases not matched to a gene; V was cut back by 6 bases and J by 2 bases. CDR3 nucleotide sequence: TGTGCCAGCTCTCCTTGGACTAGCGGGGTCGGGACCTACGAGCAGTACTTC. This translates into CASSPWTSGVGTYEQYF.

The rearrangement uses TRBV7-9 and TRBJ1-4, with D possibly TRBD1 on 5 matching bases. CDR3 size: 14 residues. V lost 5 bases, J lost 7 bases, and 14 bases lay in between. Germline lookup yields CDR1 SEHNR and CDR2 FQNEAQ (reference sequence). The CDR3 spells CASSVTGGSEKLFF. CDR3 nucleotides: TGTGCCAGCAGCGTTACGGGGGGGAGTGAAAAACTGTTTTTT.

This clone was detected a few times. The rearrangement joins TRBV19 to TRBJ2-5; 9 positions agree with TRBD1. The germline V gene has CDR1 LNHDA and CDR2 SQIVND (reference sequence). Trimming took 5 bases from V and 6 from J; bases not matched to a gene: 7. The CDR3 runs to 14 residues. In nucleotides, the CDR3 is TGTGCCAGTAGTCCCCGGGACAGGGAACAGACCCAGTACTTC. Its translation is CASSPRDREQTQYF. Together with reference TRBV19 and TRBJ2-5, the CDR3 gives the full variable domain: DGGITQSPKYLFRKEGQNVTLSCEQNLNHDAMYWYRQDPGQGLRLIYYSQIVNDFQKGDIAEGYSVSREKKESFPLTVTSAQKNPTAFYLCASSPRDREQTQYFGPGTRLLVL.

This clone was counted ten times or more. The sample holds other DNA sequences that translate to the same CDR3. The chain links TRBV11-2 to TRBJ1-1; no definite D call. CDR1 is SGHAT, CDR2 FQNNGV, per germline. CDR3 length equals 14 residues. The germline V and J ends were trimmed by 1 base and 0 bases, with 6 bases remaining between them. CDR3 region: CASSLGRLNTEAFF. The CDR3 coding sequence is TGTGCCAGCAGCTTAGGGCGGTTGAACACTGAAGCTTTCTTT.

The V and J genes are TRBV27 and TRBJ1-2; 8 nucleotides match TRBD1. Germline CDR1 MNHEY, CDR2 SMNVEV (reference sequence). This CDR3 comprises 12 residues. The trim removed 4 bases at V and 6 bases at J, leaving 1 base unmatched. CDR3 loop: CASSSTGDGYTF. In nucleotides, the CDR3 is TGTGCCAGCAGTTCGACAGGGGATGGCTACACCTTC.

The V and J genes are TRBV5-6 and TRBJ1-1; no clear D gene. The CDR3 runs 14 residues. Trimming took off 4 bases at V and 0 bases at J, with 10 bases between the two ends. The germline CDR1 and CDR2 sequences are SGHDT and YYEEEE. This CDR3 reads CASSRKGLNTEAFF. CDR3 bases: TGTGCCAGCAGCAGGAAGGGTCTGAACACTGAAGCTTTCTTT.

Here the CDR3 reads CASRQDSAYNEQFF. CDR3 nucleotide sequence: TGCGCCAGCAGACAGGACTCTGCCTACAATGAGCAGTTCTTC. J is TRBJ2-1 and V is TRBV5-1, with D perhaps TRBD1 or TRBD2 (5 bases each). V shed 5 bases and J shed 2 bases, with 11 bases lying between them. The CDR3 has 14 amino acids. Germline loops: CDR1 SGHRS, CDR2 YFSETQ.

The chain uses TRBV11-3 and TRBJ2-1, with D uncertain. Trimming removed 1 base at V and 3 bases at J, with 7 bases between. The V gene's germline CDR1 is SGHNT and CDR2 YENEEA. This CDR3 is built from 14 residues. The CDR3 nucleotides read TGTGCCAGCAGCTTAGGGGATGGCTACAATGAGCAGTTCTTC. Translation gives CASSLGDGYNEQFF.

The CDR3 loop is CASRPHWTLTDTQYF. The CDR3 DNA reads TGTGCCAGCAGACCCCATTGGACCCTCACAGATACGCAGTATTTT. This chain uses TRBV6-6 with TRBJ2-3; D is ambiguous. V was cut by 6 bases and J by 2 bases, with 15 bases left in between. Germline V lookup: CDR1 MNHNY, CDR2 SVGAGI (reference sequence). The CDR3 covers 15 residues.

The CDR3 protein is CASNYRGGDQPQHF. As DNA, the CDR3 is TGTGCCAGCAACTACAGGGGTGGGGATCAGCCCCAGCATTTT. The V and J genes are TRBV2 and TRBJ1-5, with 7 bases aligning to TRBD1. With V trimmed by 7 bases and J by 5 bases, 8 bases remained unmatched. The CDR3 sequence is 14 residues long. Germline V gene data show CDR1 as SNHLY and CDR2 as FYNNEI.

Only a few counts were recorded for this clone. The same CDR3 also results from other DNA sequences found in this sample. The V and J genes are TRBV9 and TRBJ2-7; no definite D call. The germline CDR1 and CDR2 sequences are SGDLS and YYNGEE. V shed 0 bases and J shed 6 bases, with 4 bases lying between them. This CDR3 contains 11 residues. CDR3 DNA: TGTGCCAGCAGCGTAGGAGGCGAGCAGTACTTC. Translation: CASSVGGEQYF.

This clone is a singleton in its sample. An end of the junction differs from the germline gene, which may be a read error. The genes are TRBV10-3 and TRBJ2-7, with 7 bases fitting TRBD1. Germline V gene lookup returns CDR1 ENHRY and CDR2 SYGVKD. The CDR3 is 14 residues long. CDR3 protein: CASSGTETSYEQYF. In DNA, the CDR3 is TGTGCCAGCAGTGGGACAGAAACCTCCTACGAGCAGTACTTC.

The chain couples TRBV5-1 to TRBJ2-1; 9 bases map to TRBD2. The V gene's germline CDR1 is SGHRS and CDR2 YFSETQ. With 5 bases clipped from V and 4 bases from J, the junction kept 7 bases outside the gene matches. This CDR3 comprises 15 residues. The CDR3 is CASSRVAGEYNEQFF. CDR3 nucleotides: TGCGCCAGCAGTAGGGTAGCGGGAGAGTACAATGAGCAGTTCTTC.

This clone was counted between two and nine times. The CDR3 spells CASSGPHLTEAFF. The DNA for the CDR3 is TGTGCCAGCAGTGGACCGCATCTCACTGAAGCTTTCTTT. The chain combines TRBV25-1 with TRBJ1-1, with D hard to call. The V gene lost 4 bases and the J gene lost 4 bases, with 10 bases spanning the gap. This CDR3 region has 13 residues. CDR1 and CDR2 from the germline V gene are MGHDK and SYGVNS.

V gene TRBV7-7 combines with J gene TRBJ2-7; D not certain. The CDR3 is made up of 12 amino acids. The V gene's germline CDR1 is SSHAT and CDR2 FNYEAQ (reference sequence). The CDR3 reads CASSNSSYEQYF. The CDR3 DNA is TGTGCTAGCTCAAACAGCTCCTACGAGCAGTACTTC.

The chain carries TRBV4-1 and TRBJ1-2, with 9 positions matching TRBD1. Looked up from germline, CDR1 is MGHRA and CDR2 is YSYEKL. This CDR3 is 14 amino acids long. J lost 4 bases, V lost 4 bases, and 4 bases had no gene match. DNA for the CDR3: TGCGCCAGCAGCCCCCCGGGACAGGGCTATGGCTACACCTTC. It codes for CASSPPGQGYGYTF.

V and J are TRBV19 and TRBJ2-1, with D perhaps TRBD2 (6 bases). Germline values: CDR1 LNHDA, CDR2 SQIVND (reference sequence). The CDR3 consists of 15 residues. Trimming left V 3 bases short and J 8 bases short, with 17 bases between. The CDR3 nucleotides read TGTGCCAGTAGTATTTGGGGGGAGAATCGGTATGAGCAGTTCTTC. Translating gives CASSIWGENRYEQFF.

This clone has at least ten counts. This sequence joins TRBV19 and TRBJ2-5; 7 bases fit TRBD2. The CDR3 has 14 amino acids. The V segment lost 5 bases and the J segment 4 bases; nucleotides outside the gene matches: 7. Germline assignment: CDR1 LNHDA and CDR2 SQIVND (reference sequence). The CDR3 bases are TGTGCCAGTAGTGGGACTACGGCTGGAGAGACCCAGTACTTC. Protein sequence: CASSGTTAGETQYF.

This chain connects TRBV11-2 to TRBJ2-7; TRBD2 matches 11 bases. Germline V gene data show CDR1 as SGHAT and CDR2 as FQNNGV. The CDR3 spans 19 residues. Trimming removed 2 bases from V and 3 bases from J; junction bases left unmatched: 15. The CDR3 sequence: CASSLPLLAGGHLVYEQYF. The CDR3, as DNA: TGTGCCAGCAGCTTACCCCTCCTAGCGGGAGGCCATCTTGTCTACGAGCAGTACTTC.

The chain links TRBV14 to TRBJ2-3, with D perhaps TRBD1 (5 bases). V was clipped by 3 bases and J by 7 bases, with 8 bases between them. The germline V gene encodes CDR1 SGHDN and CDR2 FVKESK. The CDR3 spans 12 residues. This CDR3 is CASSHRANTQYF. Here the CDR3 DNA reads TGTGCCAGCAGCCACAGGGCTAATACGCAGTATTTT.

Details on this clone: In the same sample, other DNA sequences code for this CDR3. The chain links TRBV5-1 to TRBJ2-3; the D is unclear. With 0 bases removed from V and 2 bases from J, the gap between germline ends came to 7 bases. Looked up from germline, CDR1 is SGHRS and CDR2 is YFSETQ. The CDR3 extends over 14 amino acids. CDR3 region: CASSLEGSTDTQYF. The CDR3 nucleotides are TGCGCCAGCAGCTTGGAAGGTTCCACAGATACGCAGTATTTT. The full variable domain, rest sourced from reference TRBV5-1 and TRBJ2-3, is KAGVTQTPRYLIKTRGQQVTLSCSPISGHRSVSWYQQTPGQGLQFLFEYFSETQRNKGNFPGRFSGRQFSNSRSEMNVSTLELGDSALYLCASSLEGSTDTQYFGPGTRLTVL.

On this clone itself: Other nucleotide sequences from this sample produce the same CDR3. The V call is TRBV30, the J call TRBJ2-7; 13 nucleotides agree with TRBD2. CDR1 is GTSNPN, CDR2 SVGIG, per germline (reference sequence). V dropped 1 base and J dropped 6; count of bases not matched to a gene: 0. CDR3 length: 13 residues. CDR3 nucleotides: TGTGCCTGGAGTGGACTAGCGGGAGGCGAGCAGTACTTC. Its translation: CAWSGLAGGEQYF.

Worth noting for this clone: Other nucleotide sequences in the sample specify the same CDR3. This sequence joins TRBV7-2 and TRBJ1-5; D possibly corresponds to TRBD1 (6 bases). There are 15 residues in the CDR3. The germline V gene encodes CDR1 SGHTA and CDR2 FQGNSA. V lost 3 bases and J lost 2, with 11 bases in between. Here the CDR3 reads CASSLGGIGNQPQHF. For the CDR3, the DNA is TGTGCCAGCAGCTTGGGGGGCATAGGCAATCAGCCCCAGCATTTT.

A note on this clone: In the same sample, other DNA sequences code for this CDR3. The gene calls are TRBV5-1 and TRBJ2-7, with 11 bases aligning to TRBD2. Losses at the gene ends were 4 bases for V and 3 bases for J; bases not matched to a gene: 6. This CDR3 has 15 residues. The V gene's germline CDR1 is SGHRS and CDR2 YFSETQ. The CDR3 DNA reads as TGCGCCAGCAGCCCCACTAGCGGGAGCTTCTACGAGCAGTACTTC. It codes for CASSPTSGSFYEQYF.

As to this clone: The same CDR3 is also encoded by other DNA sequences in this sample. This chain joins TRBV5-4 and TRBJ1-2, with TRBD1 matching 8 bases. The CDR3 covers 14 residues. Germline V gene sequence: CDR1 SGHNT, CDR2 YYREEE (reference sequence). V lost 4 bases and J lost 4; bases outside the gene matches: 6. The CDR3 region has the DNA TGTGCCAGCAGCGCCGGACAGGGAGGCTATGGCTACACCTTC. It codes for CASSAGQGGYGYTF. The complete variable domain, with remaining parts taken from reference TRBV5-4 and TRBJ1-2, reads ETGVTQSPTHLIKTRGQQVTLRCSSQSGHNTVSWYQQALGQGPQFIFQYYREEENGRGNFPPRFSGLQFPNYSSELNVNALELDDSALYLCASSAGQGGYGYTFGSGTRLTVV.

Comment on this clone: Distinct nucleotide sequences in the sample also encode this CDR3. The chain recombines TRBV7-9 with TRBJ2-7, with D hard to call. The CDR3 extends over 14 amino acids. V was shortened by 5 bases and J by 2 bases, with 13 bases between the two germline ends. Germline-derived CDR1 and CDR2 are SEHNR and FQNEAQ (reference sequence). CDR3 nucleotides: TGTGCCAGCAGCACACCCGGGCAGACCTACGAGCAGTACTTC. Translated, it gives CASSTPGQTYEQYF. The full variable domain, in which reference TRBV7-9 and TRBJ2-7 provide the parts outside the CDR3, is DTGVSQNPRHKITKRGQNVTFRCDPISEHNRLYWYRQTLGQGPEFLTYFQNEAQLEKSRLLSDRFSAERPKGSFSTLEIQRTEQGDSAMYLCASSTPGQTYEQYFGPGTRLTVT.